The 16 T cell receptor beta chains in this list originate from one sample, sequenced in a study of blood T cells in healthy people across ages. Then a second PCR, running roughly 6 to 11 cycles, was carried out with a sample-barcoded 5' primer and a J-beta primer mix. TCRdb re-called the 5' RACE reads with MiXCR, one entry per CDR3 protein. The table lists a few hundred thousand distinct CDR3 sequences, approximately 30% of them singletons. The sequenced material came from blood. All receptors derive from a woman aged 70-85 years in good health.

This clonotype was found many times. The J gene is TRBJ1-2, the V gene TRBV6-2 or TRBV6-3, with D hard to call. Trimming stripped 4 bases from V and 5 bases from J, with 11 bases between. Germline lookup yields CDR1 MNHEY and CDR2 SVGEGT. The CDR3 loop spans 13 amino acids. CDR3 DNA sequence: TGTGCCAGCAGTTTGGGGTTGCGTTATGGCTACACCTTC. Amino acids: CASSLGLRYGYTF.

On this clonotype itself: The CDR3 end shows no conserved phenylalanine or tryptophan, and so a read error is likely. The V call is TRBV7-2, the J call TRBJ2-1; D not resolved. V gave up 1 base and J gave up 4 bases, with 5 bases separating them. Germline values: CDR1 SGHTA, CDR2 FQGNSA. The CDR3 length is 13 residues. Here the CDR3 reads CASSLGLYNEQFS. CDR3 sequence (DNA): TGTGCCAGCAGCTTAGGACTTTACAATGAGCAGTTCTCC.

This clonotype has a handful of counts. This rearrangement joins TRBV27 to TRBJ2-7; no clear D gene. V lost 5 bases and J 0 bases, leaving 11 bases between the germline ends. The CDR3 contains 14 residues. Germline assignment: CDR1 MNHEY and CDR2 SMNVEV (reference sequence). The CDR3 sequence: CASSTSTYSYEQYF. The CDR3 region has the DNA TGTGCCAGCAGTACCTCGACATACTCCTACGAGCAGTACTTC.

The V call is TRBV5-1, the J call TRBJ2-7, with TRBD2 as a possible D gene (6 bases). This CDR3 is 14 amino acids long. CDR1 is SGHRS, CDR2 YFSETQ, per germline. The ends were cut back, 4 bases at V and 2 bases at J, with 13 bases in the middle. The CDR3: CASSPRTNTYEQYF. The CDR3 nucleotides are TGCGCCAGCAGCCCTCGGACTAACACCTACGAGCAGTACTTC.

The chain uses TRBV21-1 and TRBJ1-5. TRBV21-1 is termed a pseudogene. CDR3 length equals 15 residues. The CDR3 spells CASSKADLQYQPQHF. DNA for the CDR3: TGTGCCAGCAGCAAAGCCGACCTTCAGTATCAGCCCCAGCATTTT.

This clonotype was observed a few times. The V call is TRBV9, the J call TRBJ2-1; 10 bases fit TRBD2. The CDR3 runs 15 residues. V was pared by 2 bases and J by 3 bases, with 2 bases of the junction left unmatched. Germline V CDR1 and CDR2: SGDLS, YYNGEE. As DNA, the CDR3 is TGTGCCAGCAGCGTGGGGACTAGCGTCTACAATGAGCAGTTCTTC. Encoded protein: CASSVGTSVYNEQFF.

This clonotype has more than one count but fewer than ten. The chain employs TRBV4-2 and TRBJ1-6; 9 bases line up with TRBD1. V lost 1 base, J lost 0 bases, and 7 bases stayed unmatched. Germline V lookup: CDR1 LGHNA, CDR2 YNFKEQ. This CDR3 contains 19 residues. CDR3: CASSQGAGTGSSYNSPLHF. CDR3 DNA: TGTGCCAGCAGCCAAGGTGCCGGGACAGGGAGCTCCTATAATTCACCCCTCCACTTT.

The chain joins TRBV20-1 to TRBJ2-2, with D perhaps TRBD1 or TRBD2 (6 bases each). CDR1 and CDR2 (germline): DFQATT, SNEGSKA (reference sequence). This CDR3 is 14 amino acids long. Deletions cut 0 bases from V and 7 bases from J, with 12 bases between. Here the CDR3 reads CSARDRGPLGELFF. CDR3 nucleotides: TGCAGTGCTAGAGATCGGGGGCCACTCGGGGAGCTGTTTTTT.

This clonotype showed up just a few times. The CDR3 here is CASSLGPGGPMDEQFF. The CDR3 coding sequence is TGTGCCAGCAGCTTAGGCCCGGGGGGGCCTATGGATGAGCAGTTCTTC. The rearrangement joins TRBV7-2 to TRBJ2-1, with 8 bases that match TRBD2. CDR1 and CDR2 (germline): SGHTA, FQGNSA. The CDR3 has 16 amino acids. V lost 1 base to trimming and J lost 8 bases; unmatched junction nucleotides: 10.

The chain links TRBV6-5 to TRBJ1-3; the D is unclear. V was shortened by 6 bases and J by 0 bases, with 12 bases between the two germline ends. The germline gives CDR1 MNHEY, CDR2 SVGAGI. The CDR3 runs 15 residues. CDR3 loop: CASSLDAYSGNTIYF. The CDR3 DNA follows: TGTGCCAGCAGCTTAGACGCCTACTCTGGAAACACCATATATTTT.

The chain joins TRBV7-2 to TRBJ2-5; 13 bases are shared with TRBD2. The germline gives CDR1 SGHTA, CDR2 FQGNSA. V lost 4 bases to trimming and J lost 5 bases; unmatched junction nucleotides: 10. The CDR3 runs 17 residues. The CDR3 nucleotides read TGTGCCAGCAGCTCGGGACTAGCGGGGACGTTGGTGGAGACCCAGTACTTC. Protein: CASSSGLAGTLVETQYF.

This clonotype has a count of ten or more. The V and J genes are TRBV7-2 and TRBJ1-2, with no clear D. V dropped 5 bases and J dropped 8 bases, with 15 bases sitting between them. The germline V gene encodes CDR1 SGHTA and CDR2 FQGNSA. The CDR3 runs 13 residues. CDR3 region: CASSRVSPSGYTF. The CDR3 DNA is TGTGCCAGCAGCCGGGTGAGTCCCTCCGGCTACACCTTC.

CDR3 sequence reads: CASSFRQGGFQETQYF. In DNA form, the CDR3 reads TGCGCCAGCAGCTTTCGACAGGGGGGGTTCCAAGAGACCCAGTACTTC. The chain couples TRBV5-1 to TRBJ2-5, with TRBD1 identical over 9 bases. The CDR3 has 16 amino acids. Germline CDR1 reads SGHRS; CDR2 reads YFSETQ. J lost 1 base, V lost 2 bases, and 6 bases had no gene match.

CDR3 nucleotide sequence: TGCAGTGCCACCGGACGGGGGTATGAAAAACTGTTTTTT. Amino acid sequence: CSATGRGYEKLFF. The chain couples TRBV20-1 to TRBJ1-4, with a tentative D call TRBD1 (5 bases). Germline V gene lookup returns CDR1 DFQATT and CDR2 SNEGSKA (reference sequence). Trimming left V 6 bases short and J 6 bases short, with 14 bases between. The CDR3 spans 13 residues.

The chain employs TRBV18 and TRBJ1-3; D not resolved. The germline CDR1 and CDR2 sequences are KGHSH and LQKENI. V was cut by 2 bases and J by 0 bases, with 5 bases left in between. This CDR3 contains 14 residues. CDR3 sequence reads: CASSPDTSGNTIYF. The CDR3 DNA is TGTGCCAGCTCACCAGACACCTCTGGAAACACCATATATTTT.

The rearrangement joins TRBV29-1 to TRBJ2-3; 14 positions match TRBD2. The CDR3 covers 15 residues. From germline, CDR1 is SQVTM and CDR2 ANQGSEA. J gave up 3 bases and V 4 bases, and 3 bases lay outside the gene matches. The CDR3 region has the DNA TGCAGCGTTGTCGGGACTAGCGGGAGTACAGATACGCAGTATTTT. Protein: CSVVGTSGSTDTQYF.